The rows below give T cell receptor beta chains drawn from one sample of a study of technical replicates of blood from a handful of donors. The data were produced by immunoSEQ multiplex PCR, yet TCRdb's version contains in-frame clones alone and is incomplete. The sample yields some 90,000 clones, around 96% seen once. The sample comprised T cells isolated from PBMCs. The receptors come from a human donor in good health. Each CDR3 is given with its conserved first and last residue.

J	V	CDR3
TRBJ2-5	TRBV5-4	CASKGASGSRQETQYF
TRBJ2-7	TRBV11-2	CASSLLARLTGYEQYF
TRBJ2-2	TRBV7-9	CASSLIRGSTGELFF
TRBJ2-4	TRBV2	CASSGGSTTSLAKNIQYF
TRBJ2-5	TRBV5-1	CASSLDRVDGGLQETQYF
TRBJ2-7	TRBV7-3	CASSLELGYEQYF
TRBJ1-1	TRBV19	CASSTDRADTEAFF
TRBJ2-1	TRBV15	CATSSSIIDGVRQFF
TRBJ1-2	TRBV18	CASSPGTGYGYTF
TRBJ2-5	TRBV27	CASSLGTGGETQYF
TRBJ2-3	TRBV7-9	CASSLRGLTDTQYF
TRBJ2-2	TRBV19	CASRIRDSYNTGELFF
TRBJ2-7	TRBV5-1	CASSLYGTSGAAYEQYF
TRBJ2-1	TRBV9	CASSVGGGEWGYNEQFF
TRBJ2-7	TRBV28	CASSFPEDYYEQYF
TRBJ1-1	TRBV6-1	CASRDRGSMNTEAFF
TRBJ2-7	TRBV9	CASSVAGQGGEQYF
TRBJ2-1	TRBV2	CASSMRRSSYNEQFF
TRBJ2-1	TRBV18	CASSPTSGNEQFF
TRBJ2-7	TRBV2	CASQTGYEQYF
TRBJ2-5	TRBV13	CASSFGLAGVSMTQYF
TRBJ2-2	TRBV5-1	CASSRVGTVNTGELFF
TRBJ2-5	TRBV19	CASSIQGGVETQYF
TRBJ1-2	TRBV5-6	CASSLWGDSRYGYTF
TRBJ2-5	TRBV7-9	CASSPFDQTEETQYF
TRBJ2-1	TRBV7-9	CASSLEGLADQFF
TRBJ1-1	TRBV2	CASTEDSPEAFF
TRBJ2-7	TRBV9	CASSVEPLTRSSYEQYF
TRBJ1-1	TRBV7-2	CASSLAREGTEAFF
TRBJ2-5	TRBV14	CASSPTRGTVTQYF
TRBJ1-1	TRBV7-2	CASSLLNRPARAFF
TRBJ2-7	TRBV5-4	CASSLWAAYEQYF
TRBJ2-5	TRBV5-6	CASSLMLGPTETQYF
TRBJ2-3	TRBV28	CASSLVKRVTDTQYF
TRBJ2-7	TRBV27	CASSTGTADLGQYF
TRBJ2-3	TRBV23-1	CASSTGVEGVSYTDTQYF
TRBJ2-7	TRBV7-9	CASIGLTGGAAYEQYF
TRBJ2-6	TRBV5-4	CASSLELSGANVLTF
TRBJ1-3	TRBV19	CASSPVSGNTIYF
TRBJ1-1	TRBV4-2	CASSQEEGNTEAFF
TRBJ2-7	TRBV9	CASSVLPETSGSYEQYF
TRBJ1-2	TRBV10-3	CAISEGGQNYGYTF
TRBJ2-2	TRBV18	CASSPPGTSGFGELFF
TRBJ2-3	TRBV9	CASSPTTSGRKDTQYF
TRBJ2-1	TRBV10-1	CASRPGHNEQFF
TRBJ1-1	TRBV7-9	CASSSLQGGTMNTEAFF
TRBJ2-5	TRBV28	CASSLRDSPRETQYF
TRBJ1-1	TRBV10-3	CAIKRGIMNTEAFF
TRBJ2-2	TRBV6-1	CASSGRDRSTGELFF
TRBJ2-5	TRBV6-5	CASSSSGDQETQYF
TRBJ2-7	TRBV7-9	CASSQGLAGGILSYEQYF
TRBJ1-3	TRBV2	CASSEGTASGNTIYF
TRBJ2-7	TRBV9	CASSSGRYSYEQYF
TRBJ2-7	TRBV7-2	CASSLTGGDYEQYF
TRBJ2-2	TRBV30	CAWRKGLRDTTGELFF
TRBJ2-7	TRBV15	CATSRSSGFYEQYF
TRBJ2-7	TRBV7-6	CASSLDFGSGEGEQYF